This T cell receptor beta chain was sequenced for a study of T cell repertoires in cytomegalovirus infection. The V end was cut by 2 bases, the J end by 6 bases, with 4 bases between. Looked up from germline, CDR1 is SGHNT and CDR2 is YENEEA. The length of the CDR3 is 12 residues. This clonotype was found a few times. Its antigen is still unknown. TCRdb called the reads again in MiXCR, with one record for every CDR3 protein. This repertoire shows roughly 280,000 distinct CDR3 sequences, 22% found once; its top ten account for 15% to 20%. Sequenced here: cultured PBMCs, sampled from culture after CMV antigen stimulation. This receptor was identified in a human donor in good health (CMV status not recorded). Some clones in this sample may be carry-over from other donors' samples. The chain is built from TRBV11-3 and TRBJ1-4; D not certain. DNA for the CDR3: TGTGCCAGCAGCTTACGCGATGAAAAACTGTTTTTT. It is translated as CASSLRDEKLFF.